The entry that follows covers one TCR beta chain sequence. This sample was included in a study of blood T cell repertoires in COVID-19. Study in general: COVID-19 samples from acute and convalescent phases originated in the United States, Italy and Spain.

A Seattle source enrolled patients during active infection and followed them longitudinally. V shed 5 bases, J shed 1 base, and the junction held 15 bases outside the gene matches. The germline V gene has CDR1 GTSNPN and CDR2 SVGIG (reference sequence). The CDR3 has 17 amino acids. In the study's own analysis: Estimation of nucleated cell counts was performed using reference gene primer amplification. Data came from immunoSEQ multiplex PCR; TCRdb stores just in-frame clones and leaves some out. The V and J calls and clone size are taken from that table; D and trimming were inferred from the DNA. The profile shows about 350,000 clones, over 70% of them singletons.

The source material was peripheral blood. This clonotype was sampled from a woman between 45 and 65 years old with COVID-19, enrolled during active disease. The J gene is TRBJ1-1, the V gene TRBV30; 8 bases agree with TRBD1. The chain's CDR3 is CAWGRTGKGWSNTEAFF. In DNA, the CDR3 is TGTGCCTGGGGACGGACAGGGAAAGGGTGGTCGAACACTGAAGCTTTCTTT.